The 21 T cell receptor beta chains in this list originate from one sample, sequenced in a study of identical twins. Using its own MiXCR run on the 5' RACE reads, TCRdb lists one record per CDR3 protein. The table shows hundreds of thousands of distinct CDR3 sequences, with 9% to 15% occurring only once. These data are also associated with another study on yellow fever vaccine responses in identical twins.

The sequenced sample consisted of PBMCs. The receptors were gathered from a woman aged 18-29 years in good health.

This clonotype was detected once. The V gene is TRBV20-1, the J gene TRBJ2-1; possible D gene TRBD2, 5 bases. In germline, CDR1 is DFQATT, CDR2 SNEGSKA (reference sequence). The CDR3 extends over 12 amino acids. The V and J ends lost 1 base and 10 bases respectively, with 11 bases between them. The CDR3 DNA reads as TGCAGTGCTAGAGTAGCTCGCGGGGAGCAGTTCTTC. This sequence encodes CSARVARGEQFF.

This chain connects TRBV18 to TRBJ2-2; a weak D match, TRBD1 (6 bases). Trimming pared 2 bases from V and 4 bases from J, leaving 11 bases between. Germline CDR1 is KGHSH and CDR2 is LQKENI. The CDR3 totals 15 residues. The CDR3 is CASSPNRAATGELFF. The CDR3 coding sequence is TGTGCCAGCTCACCAAACAGGGCGGCCACCGGGGAGCTGTTTTTT.

The gene calls are TRBV20-1 and TRBJ2-7, with 9 bases that match TRBD1. Germline V CDR1 and CDR2: DFQATT, SNEGSKA (reference sequence). The CDR3 spans 13 residues. The CDR3: CSTSGQGTYEQYV. In DNA form, the CDR3 reads TGCAGCACGTCGGGACAGGGCACCTACGAGCAGTACGTC.

This clonotype was observed a handful of times. V is TRBV29-1 and J is TRBJ2-1; 12 bases map to TRBD2. The length of the CDR3 is 16 residues. CDR1 is SQVTM, CDR2 ANQGSEA, per germline. Trimming removed 0 bases from V and 5 bases from J; junction bases left unmatched: 5. This chain's CDR3 is CSVEERSSGRDNEQFF. The CDR3, as DNA: TGCAGCGTTGAAGAACGGTCTAGCGGGAGGGACAATGAGCAGTTCTTC.

This clonotype appeared many times. The chain has TRBV5-4 and TRBJ2-1; 8 bases are a match to TRBD2. With 0 bases clipped from V and 6 bases from J, the junction kept 2 bases outside the gene matches. Germline V CDR1 and CDR2: SGHNT, YYREEE (reference sequence). The CDR3 runs 14 residues. CDR3 amino acids: CASSLEGLGNEQFF. CDR3 in DNA: TGTGCCAGCAGCTTGGAGGGACTAGGCAATGAGCAGTTCTTC.

The chain couples TRBV7-8 to TRBJ2-2, with 11 nucleotides matching TRBD2. V lost 8 bases, J lost 11 bases, and 13 bases stayed unmatched. Germline-derived CDR1 and CDR2 are SGHVS and FQNEAQ. The CDR3 totals 15 residues. CDR3: CASVGLLAGAQELFF. DNA for the CDR3: TGTGCCAGCGTAGGCCTACTAGCGGGGGCGCAAGAGCTGTTTTTT.

This clonotype was counted only a few times. This chain joins TRBV2 and TRBJ1-1; D is possibly TRBD1 (6 bases). V lost 10 bases and J lost 4, with 19 bases in between. CDR3 length equals 14 residues. CDR1 SNHLY and CDR2 FYNNEI come from the germline V gene. The chain's CDR3 is CATTGGGGGTEAFF. The CDR3 bases are TGTGCCACCACTGGAGGGGGTGGGGGCACTGAAGCTTTCTTT.

The chain joins TRBV3-1 to TRBJ2-7; TRBD1 matches at 11 bases. Trimming cost V 4 bases and J 5 bases; bases outside gene matches: 10. The CDR3 sequence is 16 residues long. Germline V CDR1 and CDR2: LGHDT, YNNKEL (reference sequence). The CDR3 sequence is CASSPRGGQGAHEQYF. DNA of the CDR3: TGTGCCAGCAGCCCGCGAGGAGGACAGGGGGCTCACGAGCAGTACTTC.

This clonotype was counted a few times. The V call is TRBV6-1, the J call TRBJ2-7, with D possibly TRBD2 on 5 matching bases. Germline V lookup: CDR1 MNHNS, CDR2 SASEGT. V lost 5 bases and J lost 0, with 17 bases in between. The CDR3 covers 16 residues. The CDR3 sequence is CASSKERLLPSYEQYF. The CDR3 DNA reads as TGTGCCAGCAGTAAAGAGCGGCTTCTTCCCTCCTACGAGCAGTACTTC.

The rearrangement joins TRBV4-2 to TRBJ2-1, with no clear D. V dropped 0 bases and J dropped 2 bases, with 2 bases sitting between them. CDR3 length: 13 amino acids. Germline V gene sequence: CDR1 LGHNA, CDR2 YNFKEQ. DNA for the CDR3: TGTGCCAGCAGCCAAGATGCCTACAATGAGCAGTTCTTC. Its protein is CASSQDAYNEQFF.

This clonotype was seen only a few times. This rearrangement joins TRBV4-2 to TRBJ2-1, with TRBD1 matching 9 bases. The V gene's germline CDR1 is LGHNA and CDR2 YNFKEQ. The CDR3 runs to 16 residues. J lost 4 bases, V lost 3 bases, and 7 bases had no gene match. The CDR3 nucleotides read TGTGCCAGCAGCCAGGAATCGGGACAGGGTTACAATGAGCAGTTCTTC. This translates into CASSQESGQGYNEQFF.

In its sample, this clonotype was seen a few times. V gene TRBV7-9 combines with J gene TRBJ2-3; D perhaps matches TRBD1 (5 bases). The germline CDR1 and CDR2 sequences are SEHNR and FQNEAQ (reference sequence). This CDR3 is 15 amino acids long. V shed 1 base and J shed 0 bases, with 8 bases lying between them. The chain's CDR3 is CASSLGTFSTDTQYF. Here the CDR3 DNA reads TGTGCCAGCAGCTTAGGGACATTCAGCACAGATACGCAGTATTTT.

There are a few counts of this clonotype. The chain uses TRBV28 and TRBJ2-1; 13 nucleotides align to TRBD2. Germline trimming cut 7 bases from V and 7 bases from J; bases unmatched to any gene: 4. The CDR3 consists of 14 residues. Germline V gene data show CDR1 as MDHEN and CDR2 as SYDVKM. CDR3 sequence reads: CASNGLAGENEQFF. The CDR3, as DNA: TGTGCCAGCAATGGACTAGCGGGAGAGAATGAGCAGTTCTTC.

This clonotype was detected ten times or more. The chain uses TRBV7-9 and TRBJ1-1; no firm D call. The V and J ends lost 0 bases and 3 bases respectively, with 8 bases between them. The CDR3 has 14 residues. CDR1 is SEHNR, CDR2 FQNEAQ, per germline (reference sequence). The CDR3 reads CASSLAGFDTEAFF. For the CDR3, the DNA is TGTGCCAGCAGCTTAGCAGGGTTCGACACTGAAGCTTTCTTT.

This clonotype occurred a few times. The V and J genes are TRBV16 and TRBJ2-1, with 9 bases aligning to TRBD2. CDR3 length equals 14 residues. J gave up 8 bases and V 4 bases, and 6 bases lay outside the gene matches. Germline assignment: CDR1 KGHSY and CDR2 FQNENV. The CDR3 coding sequence is TGTGCCAGCAGCCCGGGACTAGCTCGGGATGAGCAGTTCTTC. Protein: CASSPGLARDEQFF.

This clonotype was detected only a few times. The V and J genes are TRBV19 and TRBJ2-2, with 9 bases matching TRBD1. Trimming removed 10 bases from V and 4 bases from J; junction bases left unmatched: 10. The CDR3 is 15 residues long. Germline V gene data show CDR1 as LNHDA and CDR2 as SQIVND (reference sequence). CDR3 in DNA: TGTGCCACTAAGGAGGGGGACAGGGTCACCGGGGAGCTGTTTTTT. It is translated as CATKEGDRVTGELFF.

This clonotype was picked up many times. This chain uses TRBV20-1 with TRBJ2-1; D is undetermined. Germline assignment: CDR1 DFQATT and CDR2 SNEGSKA (reference sequence). Trimming shortened V by 0 bases and J by 4 bases, and 13 bases separated the two germline ends. The CDR3 covers 15 residues. CDR3 in amino acids: CSARDSLASYNEQFF. The CDR3 DNA is TGCAGTGCTAGAGATTCACTCGCCTCATACAATGAGCAGTTCTTC.

This chain connects TRBV29-1 to TRBJ1-2; tentatively, D is TRBD1 (6 bases). Trimming cost V 6 bases and J 8 bases, with 16 bases left between them. CDR1 and CDR2 (germline): SQVTM, ANQGSEA. This CDR3 spans 12 amino acids. CDR3 protein: CSVTDSPSGYTF. The CDR3 DNA follows: TGCAGCGTAACGGACAGTCCGAGCGGCTACACCTTC.

This sequence joins TRBV6-1 and TRBJ2-7; TRBD1 might be the D (5 bases). The V and J ends lost 6 bases and 5 bases respectively, with 20 bases between them. The CDR3 is made up of 15 amino acids. CDR1 is MNHNS and CDR2 is SASEGT in the germline V gene. This CDR3 is CASRQSRGRYHEQYF. In DNA form, the CDR3 reads TGTGCCAGCAGACAAAGTAGGGGCCGGTACCACGAGCAGTACTTC.

This clonotype was observed many times. The chain uses TRBV7-8 and TRBJ2-5, with 7 bases aligning to TRBD1. The germline gives CDR1 SGHVS, CDR2 FQNEAQ. Trimming took 1 base from V and 5 from J; bases not matched to a gene: 10. CDR3 length: 16 amino acids. The CDR3 protein is CASSLVGTVGLETQYF. For the CDR3, the DNA is TGTGCCAGCAGCTTAGTAGGGACAGTAGGATTGGAGACCCAGTACTTC.

The chain is built from TRBV9 and TRBJ2-3; the D gene is possibly TRBD2 (6 bases). Germline V gives CDR1 SGDLS, CDR2 YYNGEE. The germline V and J ends were trimmed by 3 bases and 0 bases, with 14 bases remaining between them. The CDR3 loop spans 16 amino acids. The CDR3 spells CASSAGTGTSTDTQYF. The CDR3 coding sequence is TGTGCCAGCAGCGCGGGAACCGGGACTAGCACAGATACGCAGTATTTT.